This T cell receptor (beta chain) was recorded in a study of PD-1 blockade in classical Hodgkin lymphoma. Study details: Intravenous nivolumab at 3 mg/kg was given to patients every 2 weeks. General observations from the study: The drivers behind the repertoire differences, possibly disease activity or prior therapy, remain undefined. Excluded were patients who started nivolumab under 1 year after ASCT, a group that had lower diversity.

Time point defined: cycle 4 day 1 (C4D1), after less than 7 weeks of nivolumab. With no exception, relapse followed autologous stem cell transplantation in all patients, and brentuximab vedotin exposure varied. This table comes from immunoSEQ multiplex PCR, and its TCRdb copy is limited to in-frame clones, with some not included. The table records some 18,000 clones, more than 65% of them present only once. The V end lost 4 bases, the J end lost 4 bases, and 7 bases lay between the germline ends. The CDR3 is 12 residues long. Germline CDR1 LGHNA, CDR2 YSLEER. As regards this clone: Its antigen is not known.

This TCR was recovered from a human donor with classical Hodgkin lymphoma. The rearrangement uses TRBV4-3 and TRBJ1-2, with unresolved D. Sequencing was performed on peripheral blood mononuclear cells (PBMCs), taken before the fourth cycle of nivolumab. CDR3 DNA: TGCGCCAGCAGCCCTGGCGGCTATGGCTACACCTTC. This sequence encodes CASSPGGYGYTF.